Below, 3 T cell receptor beta chains from the same sample are listed, as sequenced in a study of blood T cell repertoires in COVID-19. The assay was immunoSEQ multiplex PCR, and TCRdb's table has in-frame clones only and misses some. The data show approximately 350,000 clones, around 89% seen once. Source material: peripheral blood. The receptors shown here come from a woman in her twenties or thirties with COVID-19, enrolled during active disease.

The V call is TRBV27, the J call TRBJ1-2, with 7 positions matching TRBD1. CDR3 length: 19 residues. Germline-derived CDR1 and CDR2 are MNHEY and SMNVEV (reference sequence). V gave up 2 bases and J gave up 0 bases; unmatched junction bases: 15. CDR3 region: CASSLVSPGQPSSNYGYTF. CDR3 DNA sequence: TGTGCCAGCAGTTTAGTTTCCCCGGGACAGCCATCCTCTAACTATGGCTACACCTTC.

On this clone itself: Germline is not matched at one junction end, which may reflect a read error. The J gene is TRBJ2-1, the V gene TRBV7-7; TRBD2 aligns across 11 bases. Germline V gene data show CDR1 as SSHAT and CDR2 as FNYEAQ (reference sequence). CDR3 length equals 15 residues. The CDR3 DNA is TGTGCTAGCAGCCCGGGGACTAGCGGTTACAATGAGCAGTTCTTC. Its translation: CASSPGTSGYNEQFF.

The genes are TRBV15 and TRBJ2-1; 7 positions agree with TRBD1. The V gene end was trimmed by 1 base and the J gene end by 0 bases; junction bases not matched to a gene: 15. CDR3 size: 20 residues. CDR1 and CDR2 from the germline V gene are LNHNV and YYDKDF (reference sequence). The CDR3 reads CATSRGRDSPPRVSYNEQFF. CDR3 bases: TGTGCCACCAGCAGAGGACGGGACAGTCCGCCTAGGGTCTCCTACAATGAGCAGTTCTTC.